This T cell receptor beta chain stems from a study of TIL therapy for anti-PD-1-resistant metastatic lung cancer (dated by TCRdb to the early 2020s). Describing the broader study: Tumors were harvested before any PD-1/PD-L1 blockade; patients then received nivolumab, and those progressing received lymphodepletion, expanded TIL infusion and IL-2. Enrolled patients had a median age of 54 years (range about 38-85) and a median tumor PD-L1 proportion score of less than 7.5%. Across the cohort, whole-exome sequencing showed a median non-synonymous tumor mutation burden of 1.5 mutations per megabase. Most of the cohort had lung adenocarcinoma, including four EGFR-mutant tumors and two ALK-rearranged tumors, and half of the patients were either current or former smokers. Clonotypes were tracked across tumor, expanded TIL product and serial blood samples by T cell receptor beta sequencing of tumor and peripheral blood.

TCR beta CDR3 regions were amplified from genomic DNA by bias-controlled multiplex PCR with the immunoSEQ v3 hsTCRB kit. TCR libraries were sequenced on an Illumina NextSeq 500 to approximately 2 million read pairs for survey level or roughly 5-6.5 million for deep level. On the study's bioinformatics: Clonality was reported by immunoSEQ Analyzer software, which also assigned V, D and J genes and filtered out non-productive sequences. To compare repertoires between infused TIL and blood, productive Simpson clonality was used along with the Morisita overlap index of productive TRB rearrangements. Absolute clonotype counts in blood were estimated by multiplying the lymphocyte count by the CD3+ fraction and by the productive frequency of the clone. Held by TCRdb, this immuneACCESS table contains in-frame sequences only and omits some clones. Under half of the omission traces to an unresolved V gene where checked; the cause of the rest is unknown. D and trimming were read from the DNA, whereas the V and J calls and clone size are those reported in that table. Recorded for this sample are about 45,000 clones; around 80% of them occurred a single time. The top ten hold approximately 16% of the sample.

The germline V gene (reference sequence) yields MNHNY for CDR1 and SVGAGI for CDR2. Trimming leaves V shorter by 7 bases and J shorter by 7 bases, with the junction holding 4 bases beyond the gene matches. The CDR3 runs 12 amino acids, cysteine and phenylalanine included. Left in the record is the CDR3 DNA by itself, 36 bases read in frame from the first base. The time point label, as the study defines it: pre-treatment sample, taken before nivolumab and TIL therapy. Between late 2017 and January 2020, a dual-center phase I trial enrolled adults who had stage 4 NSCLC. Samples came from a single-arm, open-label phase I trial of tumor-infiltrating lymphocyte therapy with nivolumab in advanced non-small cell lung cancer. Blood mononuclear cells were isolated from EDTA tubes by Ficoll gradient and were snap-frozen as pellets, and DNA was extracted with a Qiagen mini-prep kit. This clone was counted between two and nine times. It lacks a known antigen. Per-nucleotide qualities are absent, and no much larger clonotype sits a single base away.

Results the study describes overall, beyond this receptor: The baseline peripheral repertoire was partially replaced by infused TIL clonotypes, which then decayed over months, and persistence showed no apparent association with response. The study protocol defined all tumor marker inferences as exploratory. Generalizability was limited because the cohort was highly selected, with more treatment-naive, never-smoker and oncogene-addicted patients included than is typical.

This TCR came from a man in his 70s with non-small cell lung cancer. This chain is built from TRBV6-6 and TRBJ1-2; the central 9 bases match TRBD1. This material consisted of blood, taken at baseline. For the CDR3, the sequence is CASTWTGAGYTF. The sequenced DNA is TGTGCCAGCACTTGGACAGGGGCTGGCTACACCTTC.